The 23 T cell receptor beta chains below come from one sample, sequenced in a study of T cells after yellow fever vaccination. TCRdb called the 5' RACE reads again in MiXCR, with one record for every CDR3 protein. The table lists approximately 250,000 distinct CDR3 sequences, 6.7% of them singletons. The sample was CD4+ T cells sorted from PBMCs, taken on the day of the yellow fever booster vaccination. Every receptor here comes from a man between 25 and 39 years old who received the YFV17D yellow fever vaccine.

The sample holds a few counts of this clonotype. The chain is built from TRBV6-2 or TRBV6-3 and TRBJ2-2; TRBD1 matches 9 bases. This CDR3 contains 14 residues. V lost 6 bases, J lost 7 bases, and 6 bases stayed unmatched. Per the germline V gene, CDR1 is MNHEY and CDR2 is SVGEGT. The chain's CDR3 is CASRIQGAGGELFF. CDR3 in DNA: TGTGCCAGCAGAATACAGGGGGCCGGCGGGGAGCTGTTTTTT.

This chain links TRBV12-3 or TRBV12-4 with TRBJ1-1; 7 nucleotides match TRBD1. CDR3 length: 15 residues. V was clipped by 6 bases and J by 0 bases; unmatched bases: 7. Here the CDR3 reads CASRGTAGMNTEAFF. The CDR3 DNA reads TGTGCCAGCAGAGGGACAGCTGGAATGAACACTGAAGCTTTCTTT.

This clonotype was recorded at least ten times. The rearrangement links TRBV18 to TRBJ2-7, with TRBD2 matching over 10 bases. CDR3 length: 14 residues. V lost 5 bases, J lost 4 bases, and 5 bases stayed unmatched. Germline loops: CDR1 KGHSH, CDR2 LQKENI. The CDR3 loop is CASSSAGGPYEQYF. CDR3 coding DNA: TGTGCCAGCTCATCAGCGGGAGGGCCTTACGAGCAGTACTTC.

This chain links TRBV7-9 with TRBJ1-3, with 9 positions matching TRBD1. The CDR3 sequence is 16 residues long. CDR1 and CDR2 (germline): SEHNR, FQNEAQ (reference sequence). Trimming cost V 4 bases and J 4 bases; bases outside gene matches: 8. DNA for the CDR3: TGTGCCAGCAGCTCAACCGACAGGGGGGCCGGAAACACCATATATTTT. This sequence encodes CASSSTDRGAGNTIYF.

This clonotype was seen many times. This chain joins TRBV5-1 and TRBJ2-1; D is unresolved. The CDR3 spans 16 residues. Between the trimmed V and J ends, which lost 4 bases and 7 bases, there was a span of 21 bases. Germline-derived CDR1 and CDR2 are SGHRS and YFSETQ. The CDR3 DNA follows: TGCGCCAGCAGCCTTGTGAAGGGTGGACGGTGGAATGAGCAGTTCTTC. This codes for CASSLVKGGRWNEQFF.

The gene calls are TRBV7-9 and TRBJ1-2, with D unresolved. CDR3 length: 12 amino acids. In germline, CDR1 is SEHNR, CDR2 FQNEAQ (reference sequence). Trimming pared 5 bases from V and 4 bases from J, leaving 8 bases between. The chain's CDR3 is CASSRRAYGYTF. The CDR3 bases are TGTGCCAGCAGCCGGAGAGCCTATGGCTACACCTTC.

This clonotype was recorded many times. The J gene is TRBJ1-5, the V gene TRBV20-1; no definite D call. Germline assignment: CDR1 DFQATT and CDR2 SNEGSKA (reference sequence). This CDR3 is 15 amino acids long. Trimming took off 3 bases at V and 5 bases at J, with 17 bases between the two ends. The CDR3 nucleotides read TGCAGTGCTAGTAGGGTCGTCGGCAGACATCAGCCCCAGCATTTT. Its translation is CSASRVVGRHQPQHF.

This clonotype was recorded at least ten times. The chain links TRBV5-1 to TRBJ1-1, with TRBD1 matching 7 bases. V shed 1 base, J shed 6 bases, and the junction held 18 bases outside the gene matches. CDR1 is SGHRS and CDR2 is YFSETQ in the germline V gene. This CDR3 is 18 amino acids long. As DNA, the CDR3 is TGCGCCAGCAGCTTGCGGGCCGGCAGGGACAGCGCGATCCCTGAAGCTTTCTTT. It codes for CASSLRAGRDSAIPEAFF.

This clonotype was observed many times. The rearrangement uses TRBV5-1 and TRBJ2-5, with 9 bases matching TRBD1. V lost 5 bases and J lost 4; bases outside the gene matches: 6. CDR1 is SGHRS and CDR2 is YFSETQ in the germline V gene. The CDR3 has 14 amino acids. The CDR3 DNA reads as TGCGCCAGCAGTCTTACAGGGGGCCGAGAGACCCAGTACTTC. Translating gives CASSLTGGRETQYF.

This clonotype has ten or more counts. The chain has TRBV20-1 and TRBJ2-3; 7 bases fit TRBD2. The CDR3 is 15 residues long. Germline-derived CDR1 and CDR2 are DFQATT and SNEGSKA (reference sequence). Trimming took 1 base from V and 2 from J; bases not matched to a gene: 6. CDR3 sequence reads: CSARVGGKLTDTQYF. The CDR3 coding sequence is TGCAGTGCTAGAGTGGGGGGGAAACTCACAGATACGCAGTATTTT.

The CDR3 DNA reads TGCAGTGCGAAACAGGGGGGTGGCTACACCTTC. Translation: CSAKQGGGYTF. This chain connects TRBV20-1 to TRBJ1-2, with TRBD1 matching over 8 bases. CDR1 and CDR2 from the germline V gene are DFQATT and SNEGSKA (reference sequence). J was trimmed by 7 bases and V by 6 bases; bases with no gene match: 4. The CDR3 is 11 amino acids.

The table lists this clonotype with many counts. V usage is TRBV12-3 or TRBV12-4 and J usage is TRBJ2-5; D ambiguous. This CDR3 spans 15 amino acids. V dropped 5 bases and J dropped 5 bases, with 18 bases sitting between them. The CDR3 here is CASSKTSSNLETQYF. CDR3 nucleotides: TGTGCCAGCAGTAAGACCTCTAGTAATCTGGAGACCCAGTACTTC.

The V call is TRBV10-3, the J call TRBJ2-7, with 8 bases that match TRBD2. V shed 8 bases and J 2 bases; nucleotides not matched to a gene: 2. The CDR3 is 12 amino acids. Germline CDR1 and CDR2: ENHRY and SYGVKD. The CDR3 nucleotides read TGTGCCATCGGAGCGGGAGCCTACGAGCAGTACTTC. Translating gives CAIGAGAYEQYF.

The V and J genes are TRBV6-6 and TRBJ1-5, with D hard to call. Per germline, CDR1 MNHNY and CDR2 SVGAGI (reference sequence). Trimming removed 5 bases at V and 5 bases at J, with 4 bases between. The CDR3 has 11 residues. The CDR3: CASSTHQPQHF. The CDR3 DNA follows: TGTGCCAGCAGTACCCATCAGCCCCAGCATTTT.

The J gene is TRBJ1-2, the V gene TRBV20-1, with 7 bases fitting TRBD1. Germline trimming cut 3 bases from V and 6 bases from J; bases unmatched to any gene: 1. Germline V lookup: CDR1 DFQATT, CDR2 SNEGSKA (reference sequence). The CDR3 is made up of 11 amino acids. The CDR3 loop is CSARGTDGYTF. In DNA, the CDR3 is TGCAGTGCTAGGGGGACAGATGGCTACACCTTC.

This chain uses TRBV7-8 with TRBJ1-1; 9 bases agree with TRBD1. V was clipped by 6 bases and J by 6 bases; unmatched bases: 5. Germline CDR1 reads SGHVS; CDR2 reads FQNEAQ. The CDR3 is 13 amino acids. The CDR3 DNA reads as TGTGCCAGCAGTCAAGACAGGGGGGCTGAAGCTTTCTTT. Protein: CASSQDRGAEAFF.

This clonotype came up a few times. The rearrangement uses TRBV20-1 and TRBJ2-6, with D unclear. Germline V gene sequence: CDR1 DFQATT, CDR2 SNEGSKA (reference sequence). This CDR3 has 13 amino acids. The CDR3 region has the DNA TGCAGCGCTCTCAGGACTGGGGCCAACGTCCTGACTTTC. Amino acids: CSALRTGANVLTF.

The V and J genes are TRBV20-1 and TRBJ2-5; D gene uncertain. The length of the CDR3 is 13 residues. Between the trimmed V and J ends, which lost 1 base and 0 bases, there was a span of 6 bases. CDR1 is DFQATT, CDR2 SNEGSKA, per germline (reference sequence). Here the CDR3 DNA reads TGCAGTGCTAGAGGGGCAGACCAAGAGACCCAGTACTTC. It codes for CSARGADQETQYF.

This clonotype occurred many times. The CDR3 protein is CASSLEGQSADTQYF. The CDR3 DNA is TGCGCCAGCAGCTTGGAGGGACAGAGCGCGGATACGCAGTATTTT. This chain links TRBV5-1 with TRBJ2-3; 7 positions match TRBD1. Trimming cost V 0 bases and J 6 bases; bases outside gene matches: 7. Per germline, CDR1 SGHRS and CDR2 YFSETQ. CDR3 length: 15 residues. Full variable domain (remainder filled in from reference TRBV5-1 and TRBJ2-3): KAGVTQTPRYLIKTRGQQVTLSCSPISGHRSVSWYQQTPGQGLQFLFEYFSETQRNKGNFPGRFSGRQFSNSRSEMNVSTLELGDSALYLCASSLEGQSADTQYFGPGTRLTVL.

CDR3 in amino acids: CASPLAGTATYEQYF. CDR3 sequence (DNA): TGTGCCAGCCCCCTTGCCGGGACTGCCACCTACGAGCAGTACTTC. This chain joins TRBV25-1 and TRBJ2-7; D is perhaps TRBD2 (6 bases). The CDR3 consists of 15 residues. CDR1 and CDR2 (germline): MGHDK, SYGVNS. V dropped 8 bases and J dropped 2 bases, with 19 bases sitting between them.

Many counts were recorded for this clonotype. J is TRBJ2-2 and V is TRBV9; D tentatively reads TRBD1 or TRBD2 (5 bases each). Germline V gene sequence: CDR1 SGDLS, CDR2 YYNGEE. The CDR3 extends over 14 amino acids. V lost 5 bases to trimming and J lost 3 bases, with 11 bases between them. CDR3: CASSYRDHTGELFF. CDR3 bases: TGTGCCAGCAGTTACCGGGACCACACCGGGGAGCTGTTTTTT.

This clonotype was observed many times. This chain connects TRBV7-9 to TRBJ2-7; D may be TRBD1 or TRBD2 (6 bases each). Between the trimmed V and J ends, which lost 5 bases and 2 bases, there was a span of 16 bases. CDR3 length equals 15 residues. Per the germline V gene, CDR1 is SEHNR and CDR2 is FQNEAQ (reference sequence). CDR3 sequence (DNA): TGTGCCAGCAGCCCCGAGGGGGGTGTTACCTACGAGCAGTACTTC. This gives the protein CASSPEGGVTYEQYF.

V is TRBV29-1 and J is TRBJ2-5; D might be TRBD1 (6 bases). The CDR3 covers 12 residues. From germline, CDR1 is SQVTM and CDR2 ANQGSEA. Trimming took off 6 bases at V and 7 bases at J, with 15 bases between the two ends. The CDR3 DNA reads TGCAGCGTCCCGGACAGTCCCGGGACCCAGTACTTC. Protein: CSVPDSPGTQYF.